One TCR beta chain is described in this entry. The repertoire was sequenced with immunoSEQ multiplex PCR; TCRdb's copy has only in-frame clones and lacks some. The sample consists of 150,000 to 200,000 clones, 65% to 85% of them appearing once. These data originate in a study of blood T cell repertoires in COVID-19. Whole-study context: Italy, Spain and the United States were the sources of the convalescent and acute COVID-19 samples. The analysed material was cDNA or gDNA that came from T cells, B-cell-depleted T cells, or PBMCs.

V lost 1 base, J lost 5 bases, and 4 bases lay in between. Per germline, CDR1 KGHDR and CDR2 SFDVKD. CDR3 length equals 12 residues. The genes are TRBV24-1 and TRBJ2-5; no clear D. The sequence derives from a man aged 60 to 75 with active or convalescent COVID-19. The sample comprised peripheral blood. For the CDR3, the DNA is TGTGCCACCAGTGATTTTCGGGAGACCCAGTACTTC. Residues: CATSDFRETQYF.